Below, one T cell receptor beta chain is given with its context. The V segment lost 2 bases and the J segment 5 bases; nucleotides outside the gene matches: 1. This CDR3 region has 14 residues. Germline values: CDR1 LGHNA, CDR2 YSLEER. The data are from a study of technical replicates of blood from a handful of donors. TCRdb keeps only in-frame clones here, not all; method: immunoSEQ multiplex PCR. Of under 80,000 clones listed, more than 85% are singletons. Sequenced input: T cells isolated from PBMCs. The rearrangement links TRBV4-3 to TRBJ1-5; 9 bases are a match to TRBD1. The receptor was isolated from a human donor in good health. Some clones in this sample may be carry-over from other donors' samples. The CDR3 is CASSQWTGDQPQHF. In DNA form, the CDR3 reads TGCGCCAGCAGCCAATGGACAGGGGATCAGCCCCAGCATTTT.